This TCR beta chain was obtained from a study of blood T cells in healthy people across ages. About the study: Template switching retrieved approximately one barcoded beta molecule for each two T cells.

Study-wide results and limits: Among T cells, TCR beta diversity per million cells dropped roughly linearly as age rose.

This clonotype showed up just once. The target antigen is unknown. This may be a read error, as it is one base from a much larger clone. Germline CDR1 reads ENHRY; CDR2 reads SYGVKD. This CDR3 has 15 amino acids. Next came a second PCR, run for roughly 6 to 11 cycles, which used a sample-barcoded 5' primer along with a J-beta primer mix. TCRdb processed the 5' RACE reads anew with MiXCR; each CDR3 protein has one entry. This repertoire shows hundreds of thousands of distinct CDR3 sequences, around 31% found once; its top ten account for about 15%. Every donor provided approximately 9.2 milliliters of peripheral blood.

This rearrangement joins TRBV10-3 to TRBJ2-5; 9 bases match TRBD1. The tail of the sequence fits TRBJ2-1 better, so the J call may be wrong. The TCR comes from a woman aged 80 or over in good health. The sample consisted of blood. CDR3 loop: CAIRSGQGAGETQFF. Written as DNA, the CDR3 is TGTGCCATCAGGTCGGGACAGGGTGCGGGAGAGACCCAGTTCTTC.